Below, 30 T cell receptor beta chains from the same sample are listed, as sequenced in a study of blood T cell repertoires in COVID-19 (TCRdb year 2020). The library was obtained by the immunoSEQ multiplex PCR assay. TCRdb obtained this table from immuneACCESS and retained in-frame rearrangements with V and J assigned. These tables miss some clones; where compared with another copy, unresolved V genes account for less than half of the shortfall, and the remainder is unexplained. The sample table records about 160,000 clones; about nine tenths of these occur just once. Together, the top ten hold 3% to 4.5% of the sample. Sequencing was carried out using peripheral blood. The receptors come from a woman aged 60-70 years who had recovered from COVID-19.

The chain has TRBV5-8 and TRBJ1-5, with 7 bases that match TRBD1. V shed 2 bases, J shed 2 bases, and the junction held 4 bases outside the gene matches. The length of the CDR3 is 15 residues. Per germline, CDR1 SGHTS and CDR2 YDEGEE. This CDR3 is CASSLTGEGNQPQHF. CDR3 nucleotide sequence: TGTGCCAGCAGCTTAACAGGGGAGGGCAATCAGCCCCAGCATTTT.

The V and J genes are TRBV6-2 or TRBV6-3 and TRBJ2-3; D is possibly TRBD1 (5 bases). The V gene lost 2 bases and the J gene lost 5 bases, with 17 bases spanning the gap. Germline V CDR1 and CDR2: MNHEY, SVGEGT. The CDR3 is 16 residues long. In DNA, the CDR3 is TGTGCCAGCAGTTACCCCAGGGCCACGATGATAGATACGCAGTATTTT. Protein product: CASSYPRATMIDTQYF.

The CDR3 DNA reads TGTGCCAGCAGCCGATTCGGACAGGGCGATACGCAGTATTTT. Its translation is CASSRFGQGDTQYF. The chain couples TRBV7-9 to TRBJ2-3; 8 nucleotides agree with TRBD1. Germline CDR1 reads SEHNR; CDR2 reads FQNEAQ (reference sequence). CDR3 size: 14 residues. V lost 5 bases to trimming and J lost 6 bases; unmatched junction nucleotides: 7.

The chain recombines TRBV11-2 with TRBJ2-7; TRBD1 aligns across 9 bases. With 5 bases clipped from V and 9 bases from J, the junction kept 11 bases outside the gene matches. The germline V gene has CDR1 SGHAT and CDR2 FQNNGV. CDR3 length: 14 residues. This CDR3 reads CASSQNGDRATQYF. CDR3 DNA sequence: TGTGCCAGCAGCCAAAATGGGGACAGGGCTACGCAGTACTTC.

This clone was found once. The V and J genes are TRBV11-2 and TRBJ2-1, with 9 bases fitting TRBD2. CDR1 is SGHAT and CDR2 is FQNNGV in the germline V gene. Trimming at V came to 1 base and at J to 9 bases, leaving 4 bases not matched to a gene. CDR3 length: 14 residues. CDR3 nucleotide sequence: TGTGCCAGCAGCTTAGCTAGCGGGGATTTTGAGCAGTTCTTC. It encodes CASSLASGDFEQFF.

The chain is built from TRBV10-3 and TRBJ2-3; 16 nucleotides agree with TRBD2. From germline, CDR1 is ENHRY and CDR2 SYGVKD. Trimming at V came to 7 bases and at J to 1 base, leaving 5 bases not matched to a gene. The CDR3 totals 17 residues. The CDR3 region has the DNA TGTGCCATCACCCCGGGACTAGCGGGGGGGGGCACAGATACGCAGTATTTT. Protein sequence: CAITPGLAGGGTDTQYF.

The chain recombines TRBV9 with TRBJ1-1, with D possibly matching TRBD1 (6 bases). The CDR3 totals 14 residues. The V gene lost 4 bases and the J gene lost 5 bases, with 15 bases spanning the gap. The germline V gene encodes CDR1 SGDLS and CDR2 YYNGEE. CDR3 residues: CASSLGQSTTEAFF. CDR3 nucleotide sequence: TGTGCCAGCAGCCTTGGACAGAGTACAACTGAAGCTTTCTTT.

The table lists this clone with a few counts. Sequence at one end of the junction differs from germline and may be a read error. CDR3 in DNA: TGTGCTAGCAGCTTAGAGCTCGCGACAGGGGCAGGTGAGCAGTTCTTC. The encoded protein is CASSLELATGAGEQFF. The V call is TRBV7-7, the J call TRBJ2-1, with TRBD1 matching 8 bases. This CDR3 comprises 16 residues. Germline assignment: CDR1 SSHAT and CDR2 FNYEAQ (reference sequence).

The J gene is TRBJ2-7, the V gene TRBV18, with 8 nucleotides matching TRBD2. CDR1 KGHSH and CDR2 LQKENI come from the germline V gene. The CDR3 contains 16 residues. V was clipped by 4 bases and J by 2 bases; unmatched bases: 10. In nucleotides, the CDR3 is TGTGCCAGCTCACAAGGGTCGAGCGGGGGTCCCTACGAGCAGTACTTC. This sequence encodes CASSQGSSGGPYEQYF.

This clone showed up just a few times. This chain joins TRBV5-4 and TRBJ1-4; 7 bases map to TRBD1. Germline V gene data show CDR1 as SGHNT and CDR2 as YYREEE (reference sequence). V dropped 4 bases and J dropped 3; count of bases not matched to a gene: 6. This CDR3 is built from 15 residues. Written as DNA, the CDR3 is TGTGCCAGCAGCCCCGAGACAGGGCCTAATGAAAAACTGTTTTTT. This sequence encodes CASSPETGPNEKLFF.

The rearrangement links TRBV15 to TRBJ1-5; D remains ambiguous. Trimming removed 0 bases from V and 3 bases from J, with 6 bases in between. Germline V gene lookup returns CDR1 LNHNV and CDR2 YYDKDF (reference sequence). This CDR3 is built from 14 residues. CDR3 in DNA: TGTGCCACCAGCAGAGACAGTTACAATCAGCCCCAGCATTTT. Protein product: CATSRDSYNQPQHF.

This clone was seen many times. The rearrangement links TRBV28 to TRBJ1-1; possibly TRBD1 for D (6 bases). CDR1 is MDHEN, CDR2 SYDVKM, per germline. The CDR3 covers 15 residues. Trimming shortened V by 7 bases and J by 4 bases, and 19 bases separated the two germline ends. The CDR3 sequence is CASTRGGGGSTEAFF. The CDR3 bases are TGTGCCAGCACCAGGGGAGGAGGCGGGAGCACTGAAGCTTTCTTT.

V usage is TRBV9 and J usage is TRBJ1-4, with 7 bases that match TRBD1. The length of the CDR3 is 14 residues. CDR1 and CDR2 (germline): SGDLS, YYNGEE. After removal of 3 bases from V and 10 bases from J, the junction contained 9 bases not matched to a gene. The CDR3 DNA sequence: TGTGCCAGCAGCGCGTCGACAGGGTCGGGAAAACTGTTTTTT. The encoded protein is CASSASTGSGKLFF.

CDR3 region: CATSRTYLRGYTF. In DNA form, the CDR3 reads TGTGCCACCTCTAGGACTTACCTTCGTGGCTACACCTTC. V usage is TRBV2 and J usage is TRBJ1-2; D call uncertain. The CDR3 contains 13 residues. Per the germline V gene, CDR1 is SNHLY and CDR2 is FYNNEI. V was shortened by 10 bases and J by 7 bases, with 19 bases between the two germline ends.

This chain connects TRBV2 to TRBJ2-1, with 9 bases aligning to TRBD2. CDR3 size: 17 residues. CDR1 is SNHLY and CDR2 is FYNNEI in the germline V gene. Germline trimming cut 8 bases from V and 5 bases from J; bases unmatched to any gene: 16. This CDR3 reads CASDLTLLAGNHNEQFF. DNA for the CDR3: TGTGCCAGCGACCTCACCCTCCTAGCGGGGAACCACAATGAGCAGTTCTTC.

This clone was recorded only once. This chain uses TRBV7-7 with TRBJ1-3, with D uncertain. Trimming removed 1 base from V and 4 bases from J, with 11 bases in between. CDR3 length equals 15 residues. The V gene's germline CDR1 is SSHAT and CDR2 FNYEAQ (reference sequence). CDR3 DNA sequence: TGTGCCAGCAGCTTAGGCGTGTCTAAGGGAAACACCATATATTTT. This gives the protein CASSLGVSKGNTIYF.

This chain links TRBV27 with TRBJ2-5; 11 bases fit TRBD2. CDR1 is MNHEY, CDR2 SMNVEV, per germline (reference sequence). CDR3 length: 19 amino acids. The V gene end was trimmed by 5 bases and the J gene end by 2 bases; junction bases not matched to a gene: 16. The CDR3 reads CASSIIPPASGGPQETQYF. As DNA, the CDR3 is TGTGCCAGCAGTATCATTCCTCCGGCTAGCGGGGGGCCACAAGAGACCCAGTACTTC.

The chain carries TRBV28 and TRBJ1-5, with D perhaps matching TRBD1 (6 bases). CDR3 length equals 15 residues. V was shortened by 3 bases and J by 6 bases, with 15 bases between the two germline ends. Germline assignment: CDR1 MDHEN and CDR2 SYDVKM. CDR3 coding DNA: TGTGCCAGCAGTTTCGGCTGGACAGTGGGTCAGCCCCAGCATTTT. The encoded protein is CASSFGWTVGQPQHF.

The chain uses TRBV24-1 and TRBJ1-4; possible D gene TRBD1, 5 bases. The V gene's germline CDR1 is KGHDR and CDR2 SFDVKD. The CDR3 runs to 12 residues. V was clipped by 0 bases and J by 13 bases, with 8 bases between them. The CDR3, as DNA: TGTGCCACCAGTGATTTGCAGGGCCTACTGTTTTTT. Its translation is CATSDLQGLLFF.

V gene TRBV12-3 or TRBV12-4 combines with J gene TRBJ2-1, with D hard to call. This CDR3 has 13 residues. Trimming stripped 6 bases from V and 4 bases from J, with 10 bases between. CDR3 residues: CASRTTEYNEQFF. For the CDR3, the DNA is TGTGCCAGCAGAACAACAGAGTACAATGAGCAGTTCTTC.

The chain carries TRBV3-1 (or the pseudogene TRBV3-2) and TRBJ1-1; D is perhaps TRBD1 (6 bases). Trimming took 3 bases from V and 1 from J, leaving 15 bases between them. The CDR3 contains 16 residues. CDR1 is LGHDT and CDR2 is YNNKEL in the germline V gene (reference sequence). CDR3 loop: CASSQYRGHSNTEAFF. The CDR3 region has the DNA TGTGCCAGCAGCCAGTATCGGGGACACTCGAACACTGAAGCTTTCTTT.

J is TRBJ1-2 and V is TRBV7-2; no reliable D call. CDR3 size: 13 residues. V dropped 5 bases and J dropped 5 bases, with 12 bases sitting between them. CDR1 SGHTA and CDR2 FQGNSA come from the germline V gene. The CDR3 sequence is CASSLNPGYGYTF. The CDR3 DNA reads TGTGCCAGCAGCCTGAACCCCGGGTATGGCTACACCTTC.

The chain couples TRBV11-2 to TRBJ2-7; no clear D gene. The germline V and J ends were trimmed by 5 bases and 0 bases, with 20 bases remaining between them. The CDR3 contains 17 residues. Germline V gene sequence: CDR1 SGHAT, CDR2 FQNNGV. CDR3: CASSLTREFYYSYEQYF. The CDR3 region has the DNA TGTGCCAGCAGCCTTACTCGTGAGTTTTACTACTCCTACGAGCAGTACTTC.

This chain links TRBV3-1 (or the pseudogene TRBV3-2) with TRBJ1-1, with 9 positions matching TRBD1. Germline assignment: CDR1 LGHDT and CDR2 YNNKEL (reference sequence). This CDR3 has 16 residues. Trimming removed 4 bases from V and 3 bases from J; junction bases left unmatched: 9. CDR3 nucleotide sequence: TGTGCCAGCAGCCTTTCAGGACAGGGGCGATACACTGAAGCTTTCTTT. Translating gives CASSLSGQGRYTEAFF.

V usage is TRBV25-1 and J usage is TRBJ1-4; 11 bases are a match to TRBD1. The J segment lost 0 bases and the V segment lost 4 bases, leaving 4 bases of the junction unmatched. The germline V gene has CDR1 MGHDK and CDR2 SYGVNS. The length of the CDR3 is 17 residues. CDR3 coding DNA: TGTGCCAGCAGTGCTGGACAGGGGGCGGCAACTAATGAAAAACTGTTTTTT. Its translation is CASSAGQGAATNEKLFF.

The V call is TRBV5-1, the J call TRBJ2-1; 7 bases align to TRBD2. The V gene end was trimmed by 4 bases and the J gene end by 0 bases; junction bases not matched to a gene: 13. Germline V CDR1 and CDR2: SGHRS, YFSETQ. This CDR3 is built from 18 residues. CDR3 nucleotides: TGCGCCAGCAGCCCGGGAGGTGGTGGGAGTATCTCCTACAATGAGCAGTTCTTC. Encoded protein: CASSPGGGGSISYNEQFF.

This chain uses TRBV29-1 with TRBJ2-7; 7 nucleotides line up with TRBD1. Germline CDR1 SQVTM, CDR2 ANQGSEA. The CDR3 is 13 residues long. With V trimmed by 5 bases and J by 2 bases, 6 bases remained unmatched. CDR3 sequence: CSVQHRGAYEQYF. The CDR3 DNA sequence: TGCAGCGTTCAACACAGGGGTGCCTACGAGCAGTACTTC.

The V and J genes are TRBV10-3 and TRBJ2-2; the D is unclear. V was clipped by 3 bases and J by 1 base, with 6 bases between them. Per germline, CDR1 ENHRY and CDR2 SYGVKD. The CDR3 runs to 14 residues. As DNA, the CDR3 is TGTGCCATCAGTGATTTCGGGAACACCGGGGAGCTGTTTTTT. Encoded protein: CAISDFGNTGELFF.

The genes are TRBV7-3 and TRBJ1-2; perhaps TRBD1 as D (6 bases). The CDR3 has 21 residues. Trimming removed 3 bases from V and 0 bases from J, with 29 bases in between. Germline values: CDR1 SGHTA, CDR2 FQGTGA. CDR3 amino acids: CASSFLVVNRDNLSPNYGYTF. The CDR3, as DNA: TGTGCCAGCAGCTTCTTAGTCGTTAACCGGGACAACCTGAGCCCTAACTATGGCTACACCTTC.

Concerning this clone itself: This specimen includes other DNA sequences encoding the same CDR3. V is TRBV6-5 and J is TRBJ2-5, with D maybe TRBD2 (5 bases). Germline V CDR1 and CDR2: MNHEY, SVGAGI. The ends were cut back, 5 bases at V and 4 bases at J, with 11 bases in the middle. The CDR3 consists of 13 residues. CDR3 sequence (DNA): TGTGCCAGCAGTCCCGGACTCCGAGAGACCCAGTACTTC. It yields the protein CASSPGLRETQYF.